One sample yielded the 25 T cell receptor beta chains listed below, sequenced in a study of T cells in localized non-small cell lung cancer (TCRdb year 2020). The library came from the immunoSEQ multiplex PCR assay. TCRdb stores this immuneACCESS table with in-frame sequences only. Part of the clones is absent; in the studies checked, under half of the shortfall reflects unresolved V genes, and no reason is known for the rest. The sample data list nearly 40,000 clones, and about 88% of these were observed just once. Jointly, the top ten make up 3.5% of the sample. The starting material was peripheral blood, obtained before any cancer treatment. These receptors all come from a man between 18 and 49 years old with stage I lung adenocarcinoma.

The chain has TRBV6-5 and TRBJ1-2, with D hard to call. Germline CDR1 reads MNHEY; CDR2 reads SVGAGI. The CDR3 is made up of 15 amino acids. Between the trimmed V and J ends, which lost 0 bases and 3 bases, there was a span of 11 bases. CDR3 protein: CASSYSARDYYGYTF. The CDR3 DNA sequence: TGTGCCAGCAGTTACTCCGCTAGGGATTACTATGGCTACACCTTC.

The chain joins TRBV29-1 to TRBJ1-2; D possibly corresponds to TRBD1 (6 bases). V was pared by 7 bases and J by 2 bases, with 14 bases between. Germline CDR1 and CDR2: SQVTM and ANQGSEA. The CDR3 spans 13 residues. CDR3 residues: CSGSIGQNYGYTF. Here the CDR3 DNA reads TGCAGCGGATCAATCGGACAGAACTATGGCTACACCTTC.

The chain combines TRBV4-3 with TRBJ2-5, with D perhaps TRBD1 (5 bases). CDR3 length equals 15 residues. Germline V lookup: CDR1 LGHNA, CDR2 YSLEER. Trimming left V 0 bases short and J 1 base short, with 9 bases between. CDR3 nucleotide sequence: TGCGCCAGCAGCCAAGATGGTAGGGGCCAAGAGACCCAGTACTTC. Its protein product is CASSQDGRGQETQYF.

This chain links TRBV7-2 with TRBJ1-2, with D possibly TRBD1 on 5 matching bases. Germline V gene lookup returns CDR1 SGHTA and CDR2 FQGNSA. There are 14 residues in the CDR3. Trimming left V 1 base short and J 4 bases short, with 10 bases between. CDR3 DNA: TGTGCCAGCAGCTTAGAGCAGGGCGGCTATGGCTACACCTTC. It encodes CASSLEQGGYGYTF.

The chain joins TRBV10-3 to TRBJ2-7; 7 positions agree with TRBD1. The V segment lost 6 bases and the J segment 3 bases; nucleotides outside the gene matches: 8. The V gene's germline CDR1 is ENHRY and CDR2 SYGVKD. The length of the CDR3 is 14 residues. This CDR3 reads CAIRPTGEGYEQYF. The CDR3 DNA reads TGTGCCATCAGACCCACAGGGGAAGGCTACGAGCAGTACTTC.

This clone has a single count. The chain links TRBV5-1 to TRBJ2-5; D is unresolved. The length of the CDR3 is 13 residues. Germline loops: CDR1 SGHRS, CDR2 YFSETQ. Between the trimmed V and J ends, which lost 0 bases and 3 bases, there was a span of 6 bases. CDR3 nucleotide sequence: TGCGCCAGCAGCTTGGGGCAGAAAGAGACCCAGTACTTC. It is translated as CASSLGQKETQYF.

This rearrangement joins TRBV18 to TRBJ1-3; D perhaps matches TRBD1 (5 bases). CDR1 is KGHSH, CDR2 LQKENI, per germline. CDR3 length equals 14 residues. The V and J ends lost 3 bases and 3 bases respectively, with 9 bases between them. The CDR3 DNA reads as TGTGCCAGCTCACCCCAGGGTTTTGGAAACACCATATATTTT. Protein product: CASSPQGFGNTIYF.

DNA for the CDR3: TGCGCCAGCAGCCGGGACAGGGGCTATCAGTCACCCCTCCACTTT. Translation: CASSRDRGYQSPLHF. This rearrangement joins TRBV4-3 to TRBJ1-6; the match to TRBD1 covers 10 bases. The V gene's germline CDR1 is LGHNA and CDR2 YSLEER. The CDR3 is made up of 15 amino acids. Germline trimming cut 4 bases from V and 10 bases from J; bases unmatched to any gene: 7.

CDR3 DNA: TGTGCCAGCAGCTGGTCGCCGGGGCCCAAAAACATTCAGTACTTC. Translating it yields CASSWSPGPKNIQYF. The chain carries TRBV7-2 and TRBJ2-4, with D possibly called TRBD1 or TRBD2 (5 bases each). V lost 4 bases to trimming and J lost 2 bases, with 12 bases between them. This CDR3 spans 15 amino acids. Germline-derived CDR1 and CDR2 are SGHTA and FQGNSA.

This clone was found once. This sequence joins TRBV11-2 and TRBJ2-1; D is undetermined. Germline V CDR1 and CDR2: SGHAT, FQNNGV. The germline V and J ends were trimmed by 8 bases and 9 bases, with 11 bases remaining between them. The CDR3 extends over 11 amino acids. This CDR3 reads CASGVSGEQFF. The CDR3 nucleotides read TGTGCCAGCGGGGTATCGGGTGAGCAGTTCTTC.

The rearrangement links TRBV30 to TRBJ2-5; 7 bases fit TRBD1. J lost 5 bases, V lost 4 bases, and 7 bases had no gene match. This CDR3 contains 13 residues. Germline loops: CDR1 GTSNPN, CDR2 SVGIG (reference sequence). The CDR3 sequence: CAWNKGGAETQYF. The CDR3 nucleotides read TGTGCCTGGAATAAAGGGGGCGCCGAGACCCAGTACTTC.

The gene calls are TRBV5-6 and TRBJ2-3; D remains ambiguous. The CDR3 is 14 amino acids. Deletions cut 4 bases from V and 3 bases from J, with 12 bases between. Germline V lookup: CDR1 SGHDT, CDR2 YYEEEE. In nucleotides, the CDR3 is TGTGCCAGCAGCAAGGAGCGCAGGACAGATACGCAGTATTTT. It encodes CASSKERRTDTQYF.

The genes are TRBV7-3 and TRBJ2-7; D remains ambiguous. V shed 0 bases and J shed 1 base, with 4 bases lying between them. The germline gives CDR1 SGHTA, CDR2 FQGTGA. The CDR3 is 13 residues long. CDR3: CASSLTSSYEQYF. Here the CDR3 DNA reads TGTGCCAGCAGCTTAACATCATCCTACGAGCAGTACTTC.

The chain carries TRBV4-1 and TRBJ1-5; no definite D call. CDR1 is MGHRA, CDR2 YSYEKL, per germline. The length of the CDR3 is 15 residues. V lost 0 bases to trimming and J lost 5 bases, with 11 bases between them. Here the CDR3 DNA reads TGCGCCAGCAGCCAAGACCGGCAGCTTTATCAGCCCCAGCATTTT. Translation gives CASSQDRQLYQPQHF.

The chain couples TRBV2 to TRBJ2-5; 13 bases align to TRBD2. V shed 5 bases and J 5 bases; nucleotides not matched to a gene: 5. CDR1 is SNHLY, CDR2 FYNNEI, per germline. CDR3 length: 15 amino acids. The CDR3 protein is CASSFLLAGGETQYF. The CDR3 nucleotides read TGTGCCAGCAGTTTCTTACTAGCGGGGGGGGAGACCCAGTACTTC.

Notes on this clone: Other DNA variants within this sample encode the same CDR3. CDR3 region: CASSQTGNTEAFF. The DNA of the CDR3 is TGCGCCAGCAGCCAAACGGGCAACACTGAAGCTTTCTTT. The V gene is TRBV4-3, the J gene TRBJ1-1; no definite D call. The V end was cut by 2 bases, the J end by 2 bases, with 6 bases between. The CDR3 loop spans 13 amino acids. CDR1 LGHNA and CDR2 YSLEER come from the germline V gene.

This clone was seen only a few times. V is TRBV30 and J is TRBJ1-1; 7 bases are shared with TRBD1. The CDR3 loop spans 14 amino acids. J was trimmed by 3 bases and V by 0 bases; bases with no gene match: 4. Looked up from germline, CDR1 is GTSNPN and CDR2 is SVGIG (reference sequence). This chain's CDR3 is CAWSVDRAYTEAFF. The DNA for the CDR3 is TGTGCCTGGAGTGTTGACAGGGCTTACACTGAAGCTTTCTTT.

This sequence joins TRBV9 and TRBJ1-3; the D gene is possibly TRBD1 (6 bases). V gave up 0 bases and J gave up 4 bases, with 14 bases separating them. Germline-derived CDR1 and CDR2 are SGDLS and YYNGEE. The length of the CDR3 is 16 residues. Here the CDR3 DNA reads TGTGCCAGCAGCGTAGGCGCCAGGGGTTCCGGAAACACCATATATTTT. This codes for CASSVGARGSGNTIYF.

The chain uses TRBV21-1 and TRBJ1-1; the DNA was not used to check the table's D call, TRBD1. TRBV21-1 is designated a pseudogene. The CDR3 loop spans 16 amino acids. The CDR3 region is CASSKEGPRENTEAFF. The CDR3 DNA follows: TGTGCCAGCAGCAAAGAGGGGCCCAGAGAGAACACTGAAGCTTTCTTT.

The chain uses TRBV15 and TRBJ1-6, with unresolved D. This CDR3 has 17 amino acids. Germline V gene lookup returns CDR1 LNHNV and CDR2 YYDKDF (reference sequence). Trimming removed 0 bases at V and 7 bases at J, with 16 bases between. The CDR3: CATSRDYGGSGNSPLHF. CDR3 coding DNA: TGTGCCACCAGCAGAGATTATGGAGGGTCTGGGAATTCACCCCTCCACTTT.

V gene TRBV7-9 combines with J gene TRBJ1-6; D not certain. The CDR3 has 15 amino acids. The V gene lost 4 bases and the J gene lost 8 bases, with 15 bases spanning the gap. Germline V gene data show CDR1 as SEHNR and CDR2 as FQNEAQ (reference sequence). CDR3 nucleotides: TGTGCCAGCAGCTCAGGAGGTTCCCAGGATTCACCCCTCCACTTT. Translation: CASSSGGSQDSPLHF.

This sequence joins TRBV7-2 and TRBJ2-7, with 9 bases aligning to TRBD2. The trim removed 1 base at V and 3 bases at J, leaving 7 bases unmatched. Germline assignment: CDR1 SGHTA and CDR2 FQGNSA. This CDR3 comprises 16 residues. CDR3 sequence: CASSLGLAGPLYEQYF. CDR3 sequence (DNA): TGTGCCAGCAGCTTAGGCCTAGCGGGGCCCCTCTACGAGCAGTACTTC.

V and J are TRBV19 and TRBJ1-2; D gene unclear. The CDR3 loop spans 15 amino acids. Per the germline V gene, CDR1 is LNHDA and CDR2 is SQIVND (reference sequence). With 1 base removed from V and 0 bases from J, the gap between germline ends came to 9 bases. The CDR3 reads CASSIGGPANYGYTF. CDR3 bases: TGTGCCAGTAGTATAGGCGGGCCCGCTAACTATGGCTACACCTTC.

This rearrangement joins TRBV5-6 to TRBJ2-1, with 11 bases lining up with TRBD2. CDR3 size: 17 residues. Losses at the gene ends were 4 bases for V and 5 bases for J; bases not matched to a gene: 11. Germline-derived CDR1 and CDR2 are SGHDT and YYEEEE. The DNA of the CDR3 is TGTGCCAGCAGCACCCGGCGGCTAGCGGGGGGTCACAATGAGCAGTTCTTC. Its protein product is CASSTRRLAGGHNEQFF.

CDR3 DNA sequence: TGTGCCAGCAGCCTCTCGTGGACTAGCCTCAATGAGCAGTTCTTC. Translated: CASSLSWTSLNEQFF. The chain combines TRBV6-5 with TRBJ2-1; TRBD2 matches 8 bases. The V gene end was trimmed by 6 bases and the J gene end by 6 bases; junction bases not matched to a gene: 10. The CDR3 is 15 amino acids. Per germline, CDR1 MNHEY and CDR2 SVGAGI.